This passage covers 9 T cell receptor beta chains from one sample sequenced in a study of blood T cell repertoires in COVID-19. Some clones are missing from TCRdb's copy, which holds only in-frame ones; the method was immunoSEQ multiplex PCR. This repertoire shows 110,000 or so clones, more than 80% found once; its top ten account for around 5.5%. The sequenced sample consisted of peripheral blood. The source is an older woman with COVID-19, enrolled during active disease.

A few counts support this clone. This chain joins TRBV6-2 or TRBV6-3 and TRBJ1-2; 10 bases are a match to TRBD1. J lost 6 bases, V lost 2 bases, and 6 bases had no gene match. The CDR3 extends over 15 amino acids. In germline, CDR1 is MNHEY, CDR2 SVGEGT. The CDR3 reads CASSYLGTGANGYTF. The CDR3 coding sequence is TGTGCCAGCAGTTACCTCGGGACAGGGGCCAATGGCTACACCTTC.

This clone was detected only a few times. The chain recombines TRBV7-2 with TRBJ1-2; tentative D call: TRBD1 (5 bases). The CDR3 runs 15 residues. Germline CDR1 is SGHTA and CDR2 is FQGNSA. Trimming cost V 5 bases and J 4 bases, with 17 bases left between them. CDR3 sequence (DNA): TGTGCCAGCAGCCCCCGCCGGGGGGTACCCTATGGCTACACCTTC. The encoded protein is CASSPRRGVPYGYTF.

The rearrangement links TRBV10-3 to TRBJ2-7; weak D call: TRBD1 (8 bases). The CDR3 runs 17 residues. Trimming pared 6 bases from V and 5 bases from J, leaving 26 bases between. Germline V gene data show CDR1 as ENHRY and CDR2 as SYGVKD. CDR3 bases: TGTGCCATCAGAGGGGGGGCTGGTCAGGGGGCGGATGACGAGCAGTACTTC. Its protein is CAIRGGAGQGADDEQYF.

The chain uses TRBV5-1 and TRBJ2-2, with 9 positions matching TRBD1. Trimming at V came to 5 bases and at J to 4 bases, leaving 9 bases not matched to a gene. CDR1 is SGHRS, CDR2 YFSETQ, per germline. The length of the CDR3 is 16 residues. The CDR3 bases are TGCGCCAGCAGTGGGACAGGGCTTACTAGCACCGGGGAGCTGTTTTTT. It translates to CASSGTGLTSTGELFF.

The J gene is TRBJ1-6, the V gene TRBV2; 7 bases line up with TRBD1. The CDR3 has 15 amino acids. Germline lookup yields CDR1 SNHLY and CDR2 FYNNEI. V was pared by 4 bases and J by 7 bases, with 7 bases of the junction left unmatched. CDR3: CASSAQGTANSPLHF. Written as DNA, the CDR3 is TGTGCCAGCAGTGCCCAAGGGACAGCGAATTCACCCCTCCACTTT.

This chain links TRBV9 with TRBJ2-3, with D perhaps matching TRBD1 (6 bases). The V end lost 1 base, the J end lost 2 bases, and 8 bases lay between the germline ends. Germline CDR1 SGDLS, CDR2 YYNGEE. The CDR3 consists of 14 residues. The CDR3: CASSVNRVTDTQYF. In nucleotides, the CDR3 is TGTGCCAGCAGCGTAAACAGGGTCACAGATACGCAGTATTTT.

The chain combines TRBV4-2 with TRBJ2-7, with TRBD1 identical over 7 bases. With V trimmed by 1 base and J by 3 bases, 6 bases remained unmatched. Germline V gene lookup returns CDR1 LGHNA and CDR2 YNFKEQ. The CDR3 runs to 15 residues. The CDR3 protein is CASSQASGQNYEQYF. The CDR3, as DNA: TGTGCCAGCAGCCAAGCCTCGGGACAGAACTACGAGCAGTACTTC.

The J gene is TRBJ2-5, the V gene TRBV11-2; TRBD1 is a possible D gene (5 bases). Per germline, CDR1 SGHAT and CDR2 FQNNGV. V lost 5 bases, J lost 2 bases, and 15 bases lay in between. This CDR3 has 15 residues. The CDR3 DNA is TGTGCCAGCAGCCACAAGGGGCCCGTTCAAGAGACCCAGTACTTC. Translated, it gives CASSHKGPVQETQYF. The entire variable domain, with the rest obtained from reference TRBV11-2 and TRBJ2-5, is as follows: EAGVAQSPRYKIIEKRQSVAFWCNPISGHATLYWYQQILGQGPKLLIQFQNNGVVDDSQLPKDRFSAERLKGVDSTLKIQPAKLEDSAVYLCASSHKGPVQETQYFGPGTRLLVL.

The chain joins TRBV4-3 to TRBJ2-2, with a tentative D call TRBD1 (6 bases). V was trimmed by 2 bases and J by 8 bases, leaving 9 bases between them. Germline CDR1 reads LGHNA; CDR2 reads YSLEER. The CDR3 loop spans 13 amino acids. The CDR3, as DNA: TGCGCCAGCAGCCAATTGAGGGGGGGGGAGCTGTTTTTT. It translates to CASSQLRGGELFF.